This T cell receptor (beta chain) is from a study of blood T cell repertoires in COVID-19. Study-wide context: Material from acute and convalescent COVID-19 was sourced from the United States, Italy and Spain. PBMCs, B-cell-depleted T cells, or T cells were the source of the cDNA or gDNA that made up the material.

Per the study methods: Reference gene primer amplification gave nucleated cell count estimates. Sequencing used immunoSEQ multiplex PCR; TCRdb keeps in-frame clones, though not all of them. Clone size and V and J calls were adopted from that table, with D and trimming inferred from the DNA. There are hundreds of thousands of clones in the sample; about 89% occur only once, and around 13% lies in the top ten. This sequence was found in an older woman with acute or convalescent COVID-19. Sequencing used peripheral blood.

DNA of the CDR3: TGTGCCAGCCAGGGGGCGAACACAGATACGCAGTATTTT. Amino acids: CASQGANTDTQYF. The rearrangement joins TRBV28 to TRBJ2-3; TRBD1 aligns across 8 bases. V dropped 8 bases and J dropped 2; count of bases not matched to a gene: 3. Per the germline V gene, CDR1 is MDHEN and CDR2 is SYDVKM. This CDR3 contains 13 residues.